The clone carrying this T cell receptor (beta chain) is medium-sized. An end of the junction differs from the germline gene, which may be a read error. Time point of the sample: sample taken at primary tumor resection. From tumor, nontumor lung or frozen PBMC, whole RNA was taken unsorted for sequencing. Per the germline V gene, CDR1 is SQVTM and CDR2 is ANQGSEA. The CDR3 is 16 residues long. This record comes from a study of spatial heterogeneity in lung cancer. Study as a whole: Each time, sequencing found more beta-chain sequences than alpha-chain sequences.

Every individual TCR cDNA molecule carried its own unique molecular identifier, which allowed correction of PCR and sequencing errors. TCRdb re-derived calls from the 5' RACE reads in MiXCR, one entry per CDR3 protein. The repertoire has over 1,500 distinct CDR3 sequences, over 20% of them found once; the top ten carry about 23%. The material was normal lung tissue next to the tumor, obtained at surgery. This sequence joins TRBV29-1 and TRBJ2-1; 11 bases map to TRBD2. The clonotype comes from a male donor with early-stage non-small cell lung cancer. The chain's CDR3 is CSVEGLRLAGPNEQFF. As DNA, the CDR3 is TGCAGCGTCGAAGGCCTGAGACTAGCGGGACCCAATGAGCAGTTCTTC.